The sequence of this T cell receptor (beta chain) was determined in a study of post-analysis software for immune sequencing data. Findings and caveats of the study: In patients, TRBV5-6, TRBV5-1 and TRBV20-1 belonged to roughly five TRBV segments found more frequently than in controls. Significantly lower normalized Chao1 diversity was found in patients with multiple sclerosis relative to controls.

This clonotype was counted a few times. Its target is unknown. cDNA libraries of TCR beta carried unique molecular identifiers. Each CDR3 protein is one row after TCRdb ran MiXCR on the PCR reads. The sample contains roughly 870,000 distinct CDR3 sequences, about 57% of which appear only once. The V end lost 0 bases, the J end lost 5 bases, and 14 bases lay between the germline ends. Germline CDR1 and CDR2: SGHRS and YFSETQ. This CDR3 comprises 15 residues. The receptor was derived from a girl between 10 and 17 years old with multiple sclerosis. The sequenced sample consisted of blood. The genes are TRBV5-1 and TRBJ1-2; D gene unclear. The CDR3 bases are TGCGCCAGCAGCTTGGGGGCAGCCGGAGGATATGGCTACACCTTC. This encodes CASSLGAAGGYGYTF.